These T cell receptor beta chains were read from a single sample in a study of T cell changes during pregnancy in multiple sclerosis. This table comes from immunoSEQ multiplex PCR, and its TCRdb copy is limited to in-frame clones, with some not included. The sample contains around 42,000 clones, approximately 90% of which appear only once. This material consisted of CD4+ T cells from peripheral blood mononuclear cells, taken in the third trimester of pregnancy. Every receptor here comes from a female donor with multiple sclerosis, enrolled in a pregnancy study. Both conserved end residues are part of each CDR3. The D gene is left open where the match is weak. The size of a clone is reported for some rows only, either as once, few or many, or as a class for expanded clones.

cdr3_aa: CASSIYTSTDTQYF; cdr3_nt: TGTGCCAGCAGTATCTATACTAGCACAGATACGCAGTATTTT; d_call: .; j_call: TRBJ2-3; clone_size: .; v_call: TRBV6-6
cdr3_aa: CASSLVGGDRSNYGYTF; cdr3_nt: TGTGCCAGCAGCTTAGTGGGAGGAGACAGATCTAACTATGGCTACACCTTC; d_call: .; j_call: TRBJ1-2; clone_size: .; v_call: TRBV7-8
cdr3_aa: CASSYARTGEEQYF; cdr3_nt: TGTGCCAGCAGTTACGCACGGACAGGGGAAGAGCAGTACTTC; d_call: TRBD1; j_call: TRBJ2-7; clone_size: .; v_call: TRBV6-6
cdr3_aa: CASSESRVSGANVLTF; cdr3_nt: TGTGCCAGCAGTGAATCCAGGGTCTCTGGGGCCAACGTCCTGACTTTC; d_call: .; j_call: TRBJ2-6; clone_size: .; v_call: TRBV25-1
cdr3_aa: CASSMVGQGARVEQFF; cdr3_nt: TGTGCCAGTAGTATGGTGGGACAGGGGGCGCGAGTTGAGCAGTTCTTC; d_call: TRBD1; j_call: TRBJ2-1; clone_size: .; v_call: TRBV19
cdr3_aa: CASSLGTSGSVDTQYF; cdr3_nt: TGTGCCAGCAGCTTGGGGACTAGCGGGAGCGTAGATACGCAGTATTTT; d_call: TRBD2; j_call: TRBJ2-3; clone_size: .; v_call: TRBV11-1
cdr3_aa: CASRRDPWAQETQYF; cdr3_nt: TGTGCCAGCAGAAGAGATCCTTGGGCACAAGAGACCCAGTACTTC; d_call: .; j_call: TRBJ2-5; clone_size: .; v_call: TRBV4-2
cdr3_aa: CASSPPGTGRRSQPQHF; cdr3_nt: TGTGCCAGCTCACCACCTGGGACAGGGAGAAGAAGTCAGCCCCAGCATTTT; d_call: TRBD1; j_call: TRBJ1-5; clone_size: .; v_call: TRBV18
cdr3_aa: CAWRGLADSDTQYF; cdr3_nt: TGTGCCTGGAGGGGACTAGCGGACTCAGATACGCAGTATTTT; d_call: TRBD2; j_call: TRBJ2-3; clone_size: .; v_call: TRBV30
cdr3_aa: CASSQVSAETQYF; cdr3_nt: TGCGCCAGCAGCCAAGTCTCCGCGGAGACCCAGTACTTC; d_call: .; j_call: TRBJ2-5; clone_size: .; v_call: TRBV4-1
cdr3_aa: CASSVRGRGQPQHF; cdr3_nt: TGTGCCAGCAGTGTTCGGGGACGGGGGCAGCCCCAGCATTTT; d_call: .; j_call: TRBJ1-5; clone_size: .; v_call: TRBV6-1
cdr3_aa: CASNKVFGEQYF; cdr3_nt: TGTGCCAGCAATAAAGTATTCGGCGAGCAGTACTTC; d_call: .; j_call: TRBJ2-7; clone_size: .; v_call: TRBV28
cdr3_aa: CASRMDYSVDGYTF; cdr3_nt: TGTGCCAGCAGAATGGACTATTCGGTTGATGGCTACACCTTC; d_call: .; j_call: TRBJ1-2; clone_size: once; v_call: TRBV5-4
cdr3_aa: CATLPPTEGAEAFF; cdr3_nt: TGTGCCACCCTACCTCCGACCGAGGGGGCTGAAGCTTTCTTT; d_call: .; j_call: TRBJ1-1; clone_size: .; v_call: TRBV25-1
cdr3_aa: CASIPTGRGFAEAFF; cdr3_nt: TGTGCCAGCATCCCGACGGGTAGGGGTTTCGCTGAAGCTTTCTTT; d_call: .; j_call: TRBJ1-1; clone_size: .; v_call: TRBV28
cdr3_aa: CASSALSSYNEQFF; cdr3_nt: TGTGCCAGCAGCGCGTTAAGCTCCTACAATGAGCAGTTCTTC; d_call: .; j_call: TRBJ2-1; clone_size: .; v_call: TRBV2
cdr3_aa: CASSYPMNTEAFF; cdr3_nt: TGTGCCAGCAGTTATCCTATGAACACTGAAGCTTTCTTT; d_call: .; j_call: TRBJ1-1; clone_size: .; v_call: TRBV6-6
cdr3_aa: CASSGQIPSEQYF; cdr3_nt: TGCGCCAGCAGCGGCCAGATCCCTTCCGAGCAGTACTTC; d_call: .; j_call: TRBJ2-7; clone_size: .; v_call: TRBV4-1
cdr3_aa: CASSLSSPSSYNEQFF; cdr3_nt: TGTGCCAGCAGTTTATCATCTCCTAGCTCCTACAATGAGCAGTTCTTC; d_call: .; j_call: TRBJ2-1; clone_size: .; v_call: TRBV28
cdr3_aa: CASSPSDRDDQPQHF; cdr3_nt: TGTGCCAGCAGTCCCTCGGACAGGGATGATCAGCCCCAGCATTTT; d_call: TRBD1; j_call: TRBJ1-5; clone_size: .; v_call: TRBV27
cdr3_aa: CASSPRPSGSYEQYF; cdr3_nt: TGTGCCAGCAGCCCGCGTCCTAGCGGGTCCTACGAGCAGTACTTC; d_call: .; j_call: TRBJ2-7; clone_size: .; v_call: TRBV21-1
cdr3_aa: CASSQAGQGAGYTF; cdr3_nt: TGTGCCAGCAGCCAGGCTGGACAGGGGGCCGGCTACACCTTC; d_call: TRBD1; j_call: TRBJ1-2; clone_size: .; v_call: TRBV4-2
cdr3_aa: CASSAGRAGPDTQYF; cdr3_nt: TGCGCCAGCAGCGCAGGGAGAGCGGGACCCGATACGCAGTATTTT; d_call: TRBD2; j_call: TRBJ2-3; clone_size: .; v_call: TRBV5-1
cdr3_aa: CASSPDRVGIQYF; cdr3_nt: TGCGCCAGCAGCCCAGACAGGGTGGGCATTCAGTACTTC; d_call: TRBD1; j_call: TRBJ2-4; clone_size: .; v_call: TRBV4-3
cdr3_aa: CASSQGQMNEQFF; cdr3_nt: TGCGCCAGCAGCCAAGGACAGATGAATGAGCAGTTCTTC; d_call: .; j_call: TRBJ2-1; clone_size: .; v_call: TRBV4-3
cdr3_aa: CASSPGEETQYF; cdr3_nt: TGTGCCAGCAGCCCGGGAGAAGAGACCCAGTACTTC; d_call: .; j_call: TRBJ2-5; clone_size: .; v_call: TRBV11-2
cdr3_aa: CASKKGNYEQYF; cdr3_nt: TGTGCCAGCAAAAAGGGGAACTACGAGCAGTACTTC; d_call: .; j_call: TRBJ2-7; clone_size: .; v_call: TRBV7-2
cdr3_aa: CASSIGTGDYEQYF; cdr3_nt: TGTGCCAGCAGTATTGGGACAGGGGACTACGAGCAGTACTTC; d_call: TRBD1; j_call: TRBJ2-7; clone_size: .; v_call: TRBV2
cdr3_aa: CAWNHDRLIYEQYF; cdr3_nt: TGTGCCTGGAACCATGACAGGCTCATCTACGAGCAGTACTTC; d_call: .; j_call: TRBJ2-7; clone_size: .; v_call: TRBV30
cdr3_aa: CASSLVSGSSYNEQFF; cdr3_nt: TGTGCCAGCAGCTTGGTTAGCGGGAGCTCCTACAATGAGCAGTTCTTC; d_call: TRBD2; j_call: TRBJ2-1; clone_size: .; v_call: TRBV5-4
cdr3_aa: CASSLGTSGGAFTDTQYF; cdr3_nt: TGTGCCAGCAGCCTCGGGACTAGCGGGGGGGCCTTCACAGATACGCAGTATTTT; d_call: TRBD2; j_call: TRBJ2-3; clone_size: .; v_call: TRBV14
cdr3_aa: CASSPGLAATRDEQFF; cdr3_nt: TGTGCCAGCTCACCGGGACTAGCGGCAACAAGGGATGAGCAGTTCTTC; d_call: TRBD2; j_call: TRBJ2-1; clone_size: .; v_call: TRBV18
cdr3_aa: CAISESVAFSDQPQHF; cdr3_nt: TGTGCCATCAGTGAGTCGGTGGCCTTTAGCGATCAGCCCCAGCATTTT; d_call: .; j_call: TRBJ1-5; clone_size: .; v_call: TRBV10-3
cdr3_aa: CASSLGGTGGQETQYF; cdr3_nt: TGTGCCAGCAGCTTGGGTGGGACAGGGGGCCAAGAGACCCAGTACTTC; d_call: TRBD1; j_call: TRBJ2-5; clone_size: .; v_call: TRBV5-4
cdr3_aa: CASNDRMSSYEQYF; cdr3_nt: TGTGCCAGCAATGACAGGATGAGCTCCTACGAGCAGTACTTC; d_call: .; j_call: TRBJ2-7; clone_size: .; v_call: TRBV6-5
cdr3_aa: CASGQGFGEQYF; cdr3_nt: TGTGCGTCCGGACAGGGTTTTGGCGAGCAGTACTTC; d_call: TRBD1; j_call: TRBJ2-7; clone_size: .; v_call: TRBV19
cdr3_aa: CASSELAGAYNEQFF; cdr3_nt: TGTGCCAGCAGTGAACTAGCGGGAGCCTACAATGAGCAGTTCTTC; d_call: TRBD2; j_call: TRBJ2-1; clone_size: .; v_call: TRBV6-4
cdr3_aa: CASSGGLAGGPSEQYF; cdr3_nt: TGCGCCAGCAGCGGGGGACTAGCGGGAGGGCCCTCCGAGCAGTACTTC; d_call: TRBD2; j_call: TRBJ2-7; clone_size: .; v_call: TRBV5-1
cdr3_aa: CAWRAGREAEAFF; cdr3_nt: TGTGCCTGGAGAGCGGGCAGGGAGGCTGAAGCTTTCTTT; d_call: .; j_call: TRBJ1-1; clone_size: few; v_call: TRBV30
cdr3_aa: CASTMGQGREQYF; cdr3_nt: TGTGCCAGCACCATGGGACAGGGCCGCGAGCAGTACTTC; d_call: TRBD1; j_call: TRBJ2-7; clone_size: few; v_call: TRBV5-6
cdr3_aa: CASSPRGGEQYF; cdr3_nt: TGTGCCAGCTCACCACGGGGAGGCGAGCAGTACTTC; d_call: .; j_call: TRBJ2-7; clone_size: .; v_call: TRBV18
cdr3_aa: CASSPQGGANVLTF; cdr3_nt: TGTGCCAGCAGCCCCCAGGGTGGGGCCAACGTCCTGACTTTC; d_call: .; j_call: TRBJ2-6; clone_size: .; v_call: TRBV11-2
cdr3_aa: CSVSEAGETQYF; cdr3_nt: TGCAGCGTTTCAGAGGCGGGGGAGACCCAGTACTTC; d_call: .; j_call: TRBJ2-5; clone_size: .; v_call: TRBV29-1
cdr3_aa: CASSLVRGVLYTGELFF; cdr3_nt: TGTGCCAGCAGCTTAGTACGGGGGGTCCTATACACCGGGGAGCTGTTTTTT; d_call: TRBD2; j_call: TRBJ2-2; clone_size: .; v_call: TRBV7-2
cdr3_aa: CSVGNARRGYYEQYF; cdr3_nt: TGCAGCGTTGGTAATGCGCGCCGGGGTTACTACGAGCAGTACTTC; d_call: .; j_call: TRBJ2-7; clone_size: .; v_call: TRBV29-1
cdr3_aa: CASSPRLAGGTEQFF; cdr3_nt: TGTGCCAGCAGCCCGCGACTAGCGGGAGGGACTGAGCAGTTCTTC; d_call: TRBD2; j_call: TRBJ2-1; clone_size: .; v_call: TRBV9
cdr3_aa: CASSQDGRGGRAQTQYF; cdr3_nt: TGTGCCAGCAGCCAAGATGGTAGGGGCGGGAGGGCCCAGACCCAGTACTTC; d_call: TRBD2; j_call: TRBJ2-5; clone_size: few; v_call: TRBV14
cdr3_aa: CAITEASGMAYTQYF; cdr3_nt: TGTGCCATCACGGAGGCTAGCGGGATGGCGTATACGCAGTATTTT; d_call: TRBD2; j_call: TRBJ2-3; clone_size: .; v_call: TRBV10-3
cdr3_aa: CASSDEFPPQHF; cdr3_nt: TGTGCCAGCAGTGATGAGTTCCCGCCCCAGCATTTT; d_call: .; j_call: TRBJ1-5; clone_size: .; v_call: TRBV2
cdr3_aa: CASNWGQGNEKLFF; cdr3_nt: TGTGCCAGCAACTGGGGACAGGGTAATGAAAAACTGTTTTTT; d_call: TRBD1; j_call: TRBJ1-4; clone_size: .; v_call: TRBV6-1
cdr3_aa: CASSPTSVRETQYF; cdr3_nt: TGCGCCAGCAGTCCGACTAGCGTCCGGGAGACCCAGTACTTC; d_call: TRBD2; j_call: TRBJ2-5; clone_size: .; v_call: TRBV10-2
cdr3_aa: CASSRTSGRGRTGELFF; cdr3_nt: TGCGCCAGCAGCAGGACTAGCGGGAGAGGGCGGACCGGGGAGCTGTTTTTT; d_call: TRBD2; j_call: TRBJ2-2; clone_size: .; v_call: TRBV5-1
cdr3_aa: CASSPPYRGSRNEQFF; cdr3_nt: TGTGCCAGCTCACCACCTTACAGGGGGTCACGAAATGAGCAGTTCTTC; d_call: TRBD1; j_call: TRBJ2-1; clone_size: .; v_call: TRBV18
cdr3_aa: CASSPTGGANYGYTF; cdr3_nt: TGTGCCAGCAGCCCCACAGGGGGAGCTAACTATGGCTACACCTTC; d_call: TRBD1; j_call: TRBJ1-2; clone_size: .; v_call: TRBV9
cdr3_aa: CASSLGLRGETQYF; cdr3_nt: TGCGCCAGCAGCTTGGGACTCCGAGGGGAGACCCAGTACTTC; d_call: .; j_call: TRBJ2-5; clone_size: .; v_call: TRBV5-1
cdr3_aa: CASSPGLEFGEQYF; cdr3_nt: TGTGCCAGTAGCCCCGGACTAGAGTTCGGGGAGCAGTACTTC; d_call: TRBD2; j_call: TRBJ2-7; clone_size: .; v_call: TRBV19
cdr3_aa: CASPGTSGSNEQFF; cdr3_nt: TGCGCCAGCCCCGGGACTAGCGGGAGCAATGAGCAGTTCTTC; d_call: TRBD2; j_call: TRBJ2-1; clone_size: .; v_call: TRBV10-1
cdr3_aa: CASSFSGGTDTQYF; cdr3_nt: TGCGCCAGCAGCTTTAGCGGGGGCACAGATACGCAGTATTTT; d_call: TRBD2; j_call: TRBJ2-3; clone_size: once; v_call: TRBV5-1
cdr3_aa: CAWIEAGGPSYEQYF; cdr3_nt: TGTGCCTGGATCGAAGCGGGAGGGCCGTCCTACGAGCAGTACTTC; d_call: TRBD2; j_call: TRBJ2-7; clone_size: .; v_call: TRBV30
cdr3_aa: CASLTSGGGNEQFF; cdr3_nt: TGTGCCAGCCTTACCTCGGGGGGAGGCAATGAGCAGTTCTTC; d_call: TRBD2; j_call: TRBJ2-1; clone_size: .; v_call: TRBV28